This T cell receptor beta chain was identified in a study of blood T cell repertoires in COVID-19. Study at large: Researchers got acute and convalescent COVID-19 samples from the United States, Italy and Spain. Sources were T cells, B-cell-depleted T cells, or PBMCs; the material itself was cDNA or gDNA.

The CDR3 runs to 16 residues. V was pared by 1 base and J by 2 bases, with 2 bases of the junction left unmatched. Germline CDR1 reads LGHDT; CDR2 reads YNNKEL (reference sequence). As processed by the authors: Scientists estimated how many nucleated cells there were by amplifying reference gene primers. Generated by immunoSEQ multiplex PCR, the TCRdb table keeps only in-frame clones and is missing some. That table gives V, J and clone size, and the DNA gave D and trimming. The sample includes approximately 150,000 clones, roughly 89% seen only once; the top ten take 8.6%. The clonotype originates from a woman in her forties or fifties with active or convalescent COVID-19. Material: peripheral blood. The gene calls are TRBV3-1 (or the pseudogene TRBV3-2) and TRBJ2-1; 10 positions agree with TRBD2. CDR3 nucleotides: TGTGCCAGCAGCCAAGGGCTAGCGGGAGCCTACAATGAGCAGTTCTTC. Its protein product is CASSQGLAGAYNEQFF.